Below are 29 T cell receptor beta chains sequenced from a single sample in a study of PD-L1 blockade in urothelial cancer. Data came from immunoSEQ multiplex PCR; TCRdb stores just in-frame clones and leaves some out. Of 100,000 to 150,000 clones listed, 86% are singletons. Time point here: peripheral blood 6 weeks after treatment start. The source was PBMCs, collected around atezolizumab (anti-PD-L1) treatment. The receptor set was obtained from a man aged 45-65 years with urothelial cancer.

The chain couples TRBV7-2 to TRBJ2-2; TRBD2 aligns across 11 bases. The germline gives CDR1 SGHTA, CDR2 FQGNSA. V lost 5 bases to trimming and J lost 7 bases; unmatched junction nucleotides: 9. The CDR3 is made up of 16 amino acids. The CDR3: CASSALAGGSVGELFF. Written as DNA, the CDR3 is TGTGCCAGCAGCGCCCTAGCGGGAGGTTCAGTCGGGGAGCTGTTTTTT.

The J gene is TRBJ1-6, the V gene TRBV19; the match to TRBD1 covers 9 bases. CDR3 length equals 13 residues. Germline CDR1 is LNHDA and CDR2 is SQIVND (reference sequence). V lost 8 bases and J lost 7; bases outside the gene matches: 3. The CDR3 spells CASSGQGNSPLHF. Here the CDR3 DNA reads TGTGCCAGTTCTGGACAGGGGAATTCACCCCTCCACTTT.

The chain combines TRBV2 with TRBJ1-5; 9 nucleotides agree with TRBD1. In germline, CDR1 is SNHLY, CDR2 FYNNEI. The trim removed 7 bases at V and 4 bases at J, leaving 8 bases unmatched. The CDR3 is 15 residues long. In DNA form, the CDR3 reads TGTGCCAGCAAGTTACAGGGGGCAGGTAATCAGCCCCAGCATTTT. Protein: CASKLQGAGNQPQHF.

This chain connects TRBV25-1 to TRBJ2-5; no reliable D call. Germline values: CDR1 MGHDK, CDR2 SYGVNS. V lost 5 bases, J lost 4 bases, and 5 bases lay in between. There are 11 residues in the CDR3. The CDR3: CASSRVETQYF. CDR3 nucleotides: TGTGCCAGCAGTCGTGTAGAGACCCAGTACTTC.

The table lists this clone with a few counts. This chain uses TRBV5-4 with TRBJ2-3; TRBD1 might be the D (6 bases). This CDR3 contains 13 residues. V lost 6 bases and J 5 bases, leaving 13 bases between the germline ends. In germline, CDR1 is SGHNT, CDR2 YYREEE (reference sequence). CDR3 sequence (DNA): TGTGCCAGCACCCTGACAGGAGGAGATACGCAGTATTTT. Protein sequence: CASTLTGGDTQYF.

This clone appeared a single time. A read error may produce the germline difference seen at one junction end. The V call is TRBV23-1, the J call TRBJ1-3; 9 nucleotides align to TRBD1. TRBV23-1 is annotated as an ORF whose role is uncertain. This CDR3 has 12 residues. The DNA for the CDR3 is TGCGCCAGCAGTCAATCAAGGGACAGGGAATTCTTT. Translated: CASSQSRDREFF.

The chain has TRBV2 and TRBJ2-2, with 11 bases matching TRBD2. V trimming: 4 bases; J trimming: 5 bases; junction bases outside the gene matches: 3. This CDR3 spans 15 amino acids. CDR1 is SNHLY, CDR2 FYNNEI, per germline. The CDR3 here is CASSVRTSGTGELFF. The DNA of the CDR3 is TGTGCCAGCAGTGTCCGGACTAGCGGGACCGGGGAGCTGTTTTTT.

This sequence joins TRBV5-1 and TRBJ1-5, with TRBD1 matching over 11 bases. The CDR3 covers 15 residues. V trimming: 4 bases; J trimming: 8 bases; junction bases outside the gene matches: 8. Looked up from germline, CDR1 is SGHRS and CDR2 is YFSETQ. CDR3 amino acids: CASSLGQGVSEPQHF. CDR3 coding DNA: TGCGCCAGCAGCCTGGGACAGGGGGTGTCGGAGCCCCAGCATTTT.

In its sample, this clone was seen once. The chain carries TRBV10-3 and TRBJ2-7; TRBD1 matches at 9 bases. CDR3 length: 12 amino acids. With 6 bases clipped from V and 6 bases from J, the junction kept 3 bases outside the gene matches. Germline lookup yields CDR1 ENHRY and CDR2 SYGVKD. In nucleotides, the CDR3 is TGTGCCATCAGAGTGACAGGGGGCGAGCAGTACTTC. Amino acid sequence: CAIRVTGGEQYF.

V and J are TRBV5-1 and TRBJ2-1; D possibly corresponds to TRBD2 (6 bases). The ends were cut back, 0 bases at V and 8 bases at J, with 12 bases in the middle. Germline loops: CDR1 SGHRS, CDR2 YFSETQ. The CDR3 has 14 residues. The DNA of the CDR3 is TGCGCCAGCAGCTTGGTTCGCGGAGGGGATGAGCAGTTCTTC. Its translation is CASSLVRGGDEQFF.

The chain employs TRBV28 and TRBJ1-1; D is uncertain. V was cut by 5 bases and J by 0 bases, with 10 bases left in between. This CDR3 spans 14 amino acids. Per germline, CDR1 MDHEN and CDR2 SYDVKM. The CDR3 DNA reads as TGTGCCAGCAGTGCATTCGGTCTGAACACTGAAGCTTTCTTT. Its translation is CASSAFGLNTEAFF.

The chain joins TRBV28 to TRBJ2-1; 9 bases match TRBD2. V lost 1 base to trimming and J lost 2 bases; unmatched junction nucleotides: 3. CDR3 length: 16 amino acids. Germline CDR1 MDHEN, CDR2 SYDVKM. DNA for the CDR3: TGTGCCAGCAGTTTATTTAGCGGGGGAACCTACAATGAGCAGTTCTTC. This translates into CASSLFSGGTYNEQFF.

J is TRBJ2-1 and V is TRBV6-5; 8 positions agree with TRBD1. This CDR3 comprises 15 residues. Germline values: CDR1 MNHEY, CDR2 SVGAGI. Losses at the gene ends were 0 bases for V and 7 bases for J; bases not matched to a gene: 5. CDR3 in DNA: TGTGCCAGCAGTTACTCCCCGGACAGGGCGAATGAGCAGTTCTTC. It specifies CASSYSPDRANEQFF.

The chain carries TRBV5-1 and TRBJ2-5; 7 bases are a match to TRBD2. The CDR3 has 15 residues. Looked up from germline, CDR1 is SGHRS and CDR2 is YFSETQ. V lost 2 bases and J lost 4; bases outside the gene matches: 8. The CDR3 coding sequence is TGCGCCAGCAGCTTAGAGGCGGGGGACGGAGAGACCCAGTACTTC. Amino acid sequence: CASSLEAGDGETQYF.

This chain connects TRBV5-4 to TRBJ2-3, with a weak D call TRBD2 (6 bases). CDR3 size: 15 residues. The germline V gene has CDR1 SGHNT and CDR2 YYREEE (reference sequence). The CDR3 here is CALKLGGRGTDTQYF. The CDR3, as DNA: TGTGCACTCAAGCTCGGGGGAAGAGGCACAGATACGCAGTATTTT.

The chain carries TRBV6-5 and TRBJ2-1; 8 positions agree with TRBD2. The V segment lost 5 bases and the J segment 4 bases; nucleotides outside the gene matches: 7. Germline loops: CDR1 MNHEY, CDR2 SVGAGI. The length of the CDR3 is 15 residues. CDR3 bases: TGTGCCAGCAGTGGGAGACTAGCGCGATACAATGAGCAGTTCTTC. This sequence encodes CASSGRLARYNEQFF.

The gene calls are TRBV5-5 and TRBJ2-2; 9 bases fit TRBD1. The CDR3 is 15 residues long. The germline gives CDR1 SGHKS, CDR2 YYEKEE (reference sequence). Trimming at V came to 3 bases and at J to 3 bases, leaving 3 bases not matched to a gene. This CDR3 is CASSSRDRDTGELFF. CDR3 DNA: TGTGCCAGCAGCTCCCGGGACAGGGACACCGGGGAGCTGTTTTTT. Drawing the rest from reference TRBV5-5 and TRBJ2-2, the complete variable domain is DAGVTQSPTHLIKTRGQQVTLRCSPISGHKSVSWYQQVLGQGPQFIFQYYEKEERGRGNFPDRFSARQFPNYSSELNVNALLLGDSALYLCASSSRDRDTGELFFGEGSRLTVL.

The rearrangement joins TRBV7-2 to TRBJ2-7; the match to TRBD2 covers 9 bases. Germline loops: CDR1 SGHTA, CDR2 FQGNSA. J gave up 0 bases and V 2 bases, and 2 bases lay outside the gene matches. The CDR3 runs to 15 residues. As DNA, the CDR3 is TGTGCCAGCAGCTTAAGCGGGGGGAGCTCCTACGAGCAGTACTTC. Encoded protein: CASSLSGGSSYEQYF.

The V call is TRBV5-6, the J call TRBJ1-5; a possible D gene is TRBD1 (6 bases). V lost 2 bases and J 0 bases, leaving 12 bases between the germline ends. CDR1 and CDR2 from the germline V gene are SGHDT and YYEEEE. The CDR3 extends over 16 amino acids. The CDR3, as DNA: TGTGCCAGCAGCTTTTACAGGGTGACTAGCAATCAGCCCCAGCATTTT. This sequence encodes CASSFYRVTSNQPQHF.

The chain employs TRBV2 and TRBJ2-1, with 9 bases fitting TRBD2. The CDR3 has 16 amino acids. Germline CDR1 SNHLY, CDR2 FYNNEI. Losses at the gene ends were 6 bases for V and 6 bases for J; bases not matched to a gene: 12. The DNA for the CDR3 is TGTGCCAGCAGGGGGGGCGGAGCGGGAGGATCCAATGAGCAGTTCTTC. Amino acids: CASRGGGAGGSNEQFF.

The chain links TRBV11-2 to TRBJ1-6, with D perhaps matching TRBD1 (6 bases). The CDR3 spans 13 residues. V lost 6 bases and J lost 6, with 9 bases in between. CDR1 is SGHAT and CDR2 is FQNNGV in the germline V gene. CDR3 region: CASRRTANSPLHF. CDR3 DNA sequence: TGTGCCAGCAGGCGGACAGCTAATTCACCCCTCCACTTT.

This clone was counted a few times. The V call is TRBV6-5, the J call TRBJ1-2; TRBD1 aligns across 11 bases. The ends lost 2 bases at V and 3 bases at J; junction bases unmatched: 2. The CDR3 has 15 amino acids. Germline-derived CDR1 and CDR2 are MNHEY and SVGAGI. DNA for the CDR3: TGTGCCAGCAGTTACACGGGACAGGGGGACTATGGCTACACCTTC. Translated, it gives CASSYTGQGDYGYTF.

This chain joins TRBV5-1 and TRBJ1-5; D unclear. The V gene lost 0 bases and the J gene lost 0 bases, with 10 bases spanning the gap. The CDR3 totals 16 residues. CDR1 SGHRS and CDR2 YFSETQ come from the germline V gene. The CDR3 loop reads CASSLEGRDSNQPQHF. The CDR3 bases are TGCGCCAGCAGCTTGGAAGGTCGGGATAGCAATCAGCCCCAGCATTTT.

The J gene is TRBJ1-6, the V gene TRBV28, with 8 bases lining up with TRBD1. The length of the CDR3 is 14 residues. J gave up 10 bases and V 6 bases, and 8 bases lay outside the gene matches. From germline, CDR1 is MDHEN and CDR2 SYDVKM. CDR3 loop: CASRSRRQGSPLHF. The CDR3 nucleotides read TGTGCCAGCAGATCCCGTCGACAGGGGTCACCCCTCCACTTT.

The V and J genes are TRBV6-4 and TRBJ2-2, with D tentatively TRBD1 (6 bases). The V end lost 9 bases, the J end lost 5 bases, and 16 bases lay between the germline ends. Germline V lookup: CDR1 MRHNA, CDR2 SNTAGT. The CDR3 is made up of 14 amino acids. CDR3 region: CASEGDLTTGELFF. The CDR3 DNA follows: TGTGCCAGTGAGGGGGATCTAACGACCGGGGAGCTGTTTTTT.

CDR3 loop: CASSLDQGYTDTQYF. CDR3 coding DNA: TGCGCCAGCAGCTTGGACCAGGGTTACACAGATACGCAGTATTTT. The chain links TRBV5-1 to TRBJ2-3; TRBD1 might be the D (5 bases). V lost 0 bases to trimming and J lost 2 bases, with 10 bases between them. Germline V gene sequence: CDR1 SGHRS, CDR2 YFSETQ. CDR3 size: 15 residues.

The chain recombines TRBV28 with TRBJ1-6, with D possibly being TRBD1 (6 bases). Between the trimmed V and J ends, which lost 6 bases and 6 bases, there was a span of 15 bases. Germline CDR1 and CDR2: MDHEN and SYDVKM. The CDR3 is made up of 15 amino acids. CDR3 nucleotides: TGTGCCAGCAGCCCTCCAGGGGTTGGTAATTCACCCCTCCACTTT. It encodes CASSPPGVGNSPLHF.

The chain joins TRBV9 to TRBJ1-6, with a weak D call TRBD1 (6 bases). Germline CDR1 reads SGDLS; CDR2 reads YYNGEE. This CDR3 has 15 amino acids. V was trimmed by 4 bases and J by 7 bases, leaving 15 bases between them. The CDR3 sequence: CASSLQQGNNSPLHF. The CDR3 DNA reads TGTGCCAGCAGCCTGCAACAGGGAAACAATTCACCCCTCCACTTT. The full variable domain, rest sourced from reference TRBV9 and TRBJ1-6, is DSGVTQTPKHLITATGQRVTLRCSPRSGDLSVYWYQQSLDQGLQFLIQYYNGEERAKGNILERFSAQQFPDLHSELNLSSLELGDSALYFCASSLQQGNNSPLHFGNGTRLTVT.

The genes are TRBV14 and TRBJ1-2, with no clear D. V was clipped by 1 base and J by 10 bases, with 7 bases between them. This CDR3 has 11 amino acids. Looked up from germline, CDR1 is SGHDN and CDR2 is FVKESK. CDR3 in DNA: TGTGCCAGCAGCCAAGCATTAGTCTACACCTTC. Its translation: CASSQALVYTF.